Sequencing of this T cell receptor beta chain was carried out in a study of T cells in tuberculosis. Trimming removed 0 bases from V and 1 base from J; junction bases left unmatched: 4. The CDR3 sequence is 16 residues long. Germline V gives CDR1 SGHDT, CDR2 YYEEEE. General observations from the study: The TCR-beta difference was not significant; alpha differences partly reflected length. Smaller distances to GMM-specific TCRs suggested their expansion in active tuberculosis.

Clones were sequenced by immunoSEQ multiplex PCR, and TCRdb holds only the in-frame ones, with some missing. The top ten clones hold more than 5% of a sample with 20,000 to 25,000 clones, approximately 97% of them seen once. On this clone itself: The antigen is not known.

What was sequenced was PBMCs. This chain connects TRBV5-6 to TRBJ2-5, with 9 bases matching TRBD2. The clonotype originates from a donor aged 10 to 29 with latent tuberculosis or without tuberculosis infection. The CDR3 DNA follows: TGTGCCAGCAGCTTGGGTAGCGGGGGTTTCCAAGAGACCCAGTACTTC. It codes for CASSLGSGGFQETQYF.